The sequence of this TCR beta chain was determined in a study of shared clonotypes between healthy human individuals. Study results and caveats: Rarefaction indicated that sorted-subset sequencing remained incomplete although depth was large. Generation probability values for non-shared clonotypes were lower than those for clonotypes shared by all four donors.

Clones were sequenced by immunoSEQ multiplex PCR, and TCRdb holds only the in-frame ones, with some missing. The sample contains just over 2,000,000 clones, less than 95% of which appear only once. V shed 4 bases and J shed 2 bases, with 11 bases lying between them. The CDR3 has 14 residues. Germline V lookup: CDR1 MDHEN, CDR2 SYDVKM. Naive-designated CD8 cells lacked CD45RO, were positively enriched for CCR7, and omitted terminally differentiated effector memory CD45RA+ cells. Concerning this clone: Antigen specificity is unknown.

Sequenced: naive CD8+ T cells sorted from blood. J is TRBJ2-5 and V is TRBV28; D gene uncertain. The clonotype comes from a man between 18 and 35 years old in good health. CDR3 nucleotide sequence: TGTGCCAGCAGTTCCCTAGGGCCTCAAGAGACCCAGTACTTC. Encoded protein: CASSSLGPQETQYF.